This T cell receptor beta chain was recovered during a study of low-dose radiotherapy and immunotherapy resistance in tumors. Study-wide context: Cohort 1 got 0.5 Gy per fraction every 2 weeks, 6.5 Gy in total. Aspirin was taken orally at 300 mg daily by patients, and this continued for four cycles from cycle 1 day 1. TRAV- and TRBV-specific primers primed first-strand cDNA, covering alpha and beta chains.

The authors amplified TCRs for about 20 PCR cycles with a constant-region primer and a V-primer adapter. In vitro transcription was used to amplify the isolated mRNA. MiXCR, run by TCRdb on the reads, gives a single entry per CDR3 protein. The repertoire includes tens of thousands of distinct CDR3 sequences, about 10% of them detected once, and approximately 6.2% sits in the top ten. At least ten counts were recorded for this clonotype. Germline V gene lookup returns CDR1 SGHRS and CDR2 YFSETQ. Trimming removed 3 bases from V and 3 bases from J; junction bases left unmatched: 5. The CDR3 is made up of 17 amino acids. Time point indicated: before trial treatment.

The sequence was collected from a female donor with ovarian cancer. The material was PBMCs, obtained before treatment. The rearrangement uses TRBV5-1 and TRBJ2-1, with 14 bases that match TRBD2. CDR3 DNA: TGCGCCAGCAGCTCCAGGACTAGCGGGGGGAACTACAATGAGCAGTTCTTC. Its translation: CASSSRTSGGNYNEQFF. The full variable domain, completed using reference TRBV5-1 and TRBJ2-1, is KAGVTQTPRYLIKTRGQQVTLSCSPISGHRSVSWYQQTPGQGLQFLFEYFSETQRNKGNFPGRFSGRQFSNSRSEMNVSTLELGDSALYLCASSSRTSGGNYNEQFFGPGTRLTVL.